Listed here are 32 T cell receptor beta chains from one sample, sequenced in a study of blood T cell repertoires in COVID-19. Sequencing used immunoSEQ multiplex PCR; TCRdb keeps in-frame clones, though not all of them. This table holds 90,000 to 130,000 clones, about 80% found once. The specimen sequenced was peripheral blood. These receptors all come from a woman in her 70s with acute or convalescent COVID-19.

The CDR3 loop is CASTGGRARLSYEQYF. DNA for the CDR3: TGTGCCAGCACCGGGGGGCGGGCGCGCCTCTCCTACGAGCAGTACTTC. J is TRBJ2-7 and V is TRBV28; D is possibly TRBD2 (7 bases). CDR3 length equals 16 residues. Trimming shortened V by 7 bases and J by 0 bases, and 19 bases separated the two germline ends. From germline, CDR1 is MDHEN and CDR2 SYDVKM.

The V gene is TRBV19, the J gene TRBJ1-5; maybe TRBD1 (6 bases). V was cut by 5 bases and J by 3 bases, with 14 bases left in between. In germline, CDR1 is LNHDA, CDR2 SQIVND (reference sequence). The CDR3 contains 15 residues. The CDR3 nucleotides read TGTGCCAGTAGTCCGGGGGGCGTAATCAATCAGCCCCAGCATTTT. This gives the protein CASSPGGVINQPQHF.

The chain recombines TRBV7-2 with TRBJ2-3; maybe TRBD2 (7 bases). With 5 bases removed from V and 2 bases from J, the gap between germline ends came to 14 bases. This CDR3 contains 15 residues. Germline CDR1 is SGHTA and CDR2 is FQGNSA. The CDR3, as DNA: TGTGCCAGCAGCCCGACCGGGGGGCCCACAGATACGCAGTATTTT. Translated: CASSPTGGPTDTQYF.

The chain is built from TRBV5-6 and TRBJ1-1, with TRBD1 matching 7 bases. CDR1 and CDR2 from the germline V gene are SGHDT and YYEEEE. V trimming: 4 bases; J trimming: 1 base; junction bases outside the gene matches: 10. The CDR3 runs to 16 residues. The CDR3: CASSGTGVLTNTEAFF. CDR3 coding DNA: TGTGCCAGCAGCGGAACAGGGGTTTTAACGAACACTGAAGCTTTCTTT.

The chain combines TRBV5-4 with TRBJ1-1; no definite D call. V was trimmed by 0 bases and J by 4 bases, leaving 13 bases between them. Germline V gives CDR1 SGHNT, CDR2 YYREEE (reference sequence). The CDR3 spans 15 residues. For the CDR3, the DNA is TGTGCCAGCAGCTTGGGAGGAGGCGGGAGCACTGAAGCTTTCTTT. It specifies CASSLGGGGSTEAFF.

The gene calls are TRBV7-2 and TRBJ1-1; D uncertain. V lost 0 bases, J lost 1 base, and 15 bases lay in between. The CDR3 length is 17 residues. From germline, CDR1 is SGHTA and CDR2 FQGNSA. CDR3 bases: TGTGCCAGCAGCTTAGCGCTATATGGACTAAAGAACACTGAAGCTTTCTTT. As protein: CASSLALYGLKNTEAFF.

The chain recombines TRBV4-1 with TRBJ2-5; D perhaps matches TRBD2 (5 bases). The CDR3 is made up of 18 amino acids. Trimming took off 2 bases at V and 2 bases at J, with 21 bases between the two ends. Germline CDR1 is MGHRA and CDR2 is YSYEKL. The CDR3 spells CASSQPIDPGYLQETQYF. The CDR3 DNA follows: TGCGCCAGCAGCCAACCAATCGATCCGGGATACCTGCAAGAGACCCAGTACTTC.

The sample holds a few counts of this clone. V and J are TRBV5-5 and TRBJ1-1; no clear D. The ends were cut back, 2 bases at V and 2 bases at J, with 16 bases in the middle. Germline-derived CDR1 and CDR2 are SGHKS and YYEKEE (reference sequence). The CDR3 is 16 amino acids. In DNA form, the CDR3 reads TGTGCCAGCAGCTTCGCCCAGGCTGCCGGAAACACTGAAGCTTTCTTT. Translation: CASSFAQAAGNTEAFF.

Only one count was recorded for this clone. V gene TRBV28 combines with J gene TRBJ1-2; TRBD1 is a possible D gene (5 bases). The CDR3 has 14 amino acids. Germline lookup yields CDR1 MDHEN and CDR2 SYDVKM. V was clipped by 6 bases and J by 7 bases, with 18 bases between them. CDR3 coding DNA: TGTGCCAGCAGACCACCGAACAGGTTATCTGGCTACACCTTC. Translated, it gives CASRPPNRLSGYTF.

The chain is built from TRBV4-3 and TRBJ1-2; TRBD1 matches 7 bases. The CDR3 has 16 residues. V lost 0 bases to trimming and J lost 7 bases; unmatched junction nucleotides: 11. Germline CDR1 LGHNA, CDR2 YSLEER. The CDR3 DNA sequence: TGCGCCAGCAGCCAAGAGAACAGGGGCTTCTTCGGTGGCTACACCTTC. Translating it yields CASSQENRGFFGGYTF.

This chain joins TRBV2 and TRBJ1-5; 8 nucleotides match TRBD1. The CDR3 contains 16 residues. J was trimmed by 6 bases and V by 6 bases; bases with no gene match: 13. Germline CDR1 SNHLY, CDR2 FYNNEI. The DNA for the CDR3 is TGTGCCAGCAGCACCCCAGGGGGCGGTTTGCTTCAGCCCCAGCATTTT. Protein: CASSTPGGGLLQPQHF.

This chain uses TRBV5-4 with TRBJ1-1; 9 bases are a match to TRBD1. The CDR3 runs to 12 residues. Germline V lookup: CDR1 SGHNT, CDR2 YYREEE (reference sequence). The junction had 2 bases not matched to a gene; V was cut back by 3 bases and J by 8 bases. Written as DNA, the CDR3 is TGTGCCAGCAGCTCGGGGACAGGGGAAGCTTTCTTT. This encodes CASSSGTGEAFF.

This chain links TRBV5-1 with TRBJ2-1, with D possibly being TRBD2 (7 bases). The CDR3 loop spans 16 amino acids. Germline V gives CDR1 SGHRS, CDR2 YFSETQ. Trimming stripped 0 bases from V and 2 bases from J, with 12 bases between. CDR3 loop: CASSLVQGRAYNEQFF. The DNA for the CDR3 is TGCGCCAGCAGCTTGGTGCAGGGGAGGGCCTACAATGAGCAGTTCTTC.

The J gene is TRBJ2-1, the V gene TRBV7-3; D unclear. Between the trimmed V and J ends, which lost 2 bases and 0 bases, there was a span of 11 bases. Germline V lookup: CDR1 SGHTA, CDR2 FQGTGA. CDR3 length equals 16 residues. CDR3 region: CASSLSPTSSYNEQFF. CDR3 bases: TGTGCCAGCAGCTTATCCCCAACAAGCTCCTACAATGAGCAGTTCTTC.

The chain combines TRBV25-1 with TRBJ1-2; possible D gene TRBD1, 6 bases. The CDR3 has 16 residues. V was trimmed by 1 base and J by 2 bases, leaving 14 bases between them. CDR1 is MGHDK, CDR2 SYGVNS, per germline. CDR3 region: CASSESTGAGNYGYTF. The CDR3 DNA follows: TGTGCCAGCAGTGAATCGACAGGAGCGGGGAACTATGGCTACACCTTC.

The table lists this clone with a count of one. The J gene is TRBJ2-1, the V gene TRBV4-1, with 7 bases aligning to TRBD2. The CDR3 totals 17 residues. V was clipped by 1 base and J by 0 bases; unmatched bases: 6. CDR1 and CDR2 (germline): MGHRA, YSYEKL. The chain's CDR3 is CASSQVFSGTSYNEQFF. Written as DNA, the CDR3 is TGCGCCAGCAGCCAAGTCTTCAGCGGGACCTCCTACAATGAGCAGTTCTTC.

The rearrangement joins TRBV3-1 (or the pseudogene TRBV3-2) to TRBJ1-6; D call uncertain. Germline V lookup: CDR1 LGHDT, CDR2 YNNKEL (reference sequence). The CDR3 has 15 amino acids. Trimming cost V 4 bases and J 8 bases, with 15 bases left between them. CDR3 sequence reads: CASSPSGGWDSPLHF. The CDR3 coding sequence is TGTGCCAGCAGCCCAAGTGGAGGATGGGATTCACCCCTCCACTTT.

This clone has more than one count but fewer than ten. This chain uses TRBV6-7 with TRBJ2-1; TRBD2 matches at 9 bases. TRBV6-7 is reported as an ORF; its role is uncertain. This CDR3 region has 18 residues. J was trimmed by 6 bases and V by 2 bases; bases with no gene match: 14. The CDR3 loop reads CASSYPATAGGLSNEQFF. Here the CDR3 DNA reads TGTGCCAGCAGTTACCCCGCGACCGCGGGAGGGCTGAGCAATGAGCAGTTCTTC.

This clone was seen once. Germline is not matched at one junction end, which may reflect a read error. The rearrangement links TRBV7-7 to TRBJ1-4; 8 nucleotides match TRBD1. The germline V gene has CDR1 SSHAT and CDR2 FNYEAQ (reference sequence). The CDR3 sequence is 13 residues long. CDR3 in DNA: TGTGCTAGCAGCTTAGGGACAGGAGAAAAACTGTTTTTT. Translating it yields CASSLGTGEKLFF.

This clone was observed a single time. The chain couples TRBV7-2 to TRBJ2-1, with 9 bases aligning to TRBD1. The CDR3 extends over 16 amino acids. Trimming at V came to 5 bases and at J to 7 bases, leaving 12 bases not matched to a gene. The germline V gene encodes CDR1 SGHTA and CDR2 FQGNSA. CDR3 sequence: CASSLSTGTGRNEQFF. The DNA for the CDR3 is TGTGCCAGCAGCCTCTCTACCGGGACAGGGAGAAATGAGCAGTTCTTC.

The chain links TRBV5-1 to TRBJ1-6, with 7 bases fitting TRBD1. Germline CDR1 is SGHRS and CDR2 is YFSETQ. With V trimmed by 4 bases and J by 0 bases, 7 bases remained unmatched. This CDR3 has 17 residues. The CDR3 DNA reads as TGCGCCAGCAGCGCGGGACAGCTTAGCTCCTATAATTCACCCCTCCACTTT. It translates to CASSAGQLSSYNSPLHF.

The chain joins TRBV9 to TRBJ2-3; TRBD2 is a possible D gene (5 bases). Germline CDR1 SGDLS, CDR2 YYNGEE. This CDR3 region has 15 residues. V was pared by 3 bases and J by 2 bases, with 13 bases between. Here the CDR3 reads CASSGSGRATDTQYF. The DNA of the CDR3 is TGTGCCAGCAGCGGGAGCGGACGCGCCACAGATACGCAGTATTTT. Looking up the rest from reference TRBV9 and TRBJ2-3 gives the full variable domain: DSGVTQTPKHLITATGQRVTLRCSPRSGDLSVYWYQQSLDQGLQFLIQYYNGEERAKGNILERFSAQQFPDLHSELNLSSLELGDSALYFCASSGSGRATDTQYFGPGTRLTVL.

The chain couples TRBV3-1 (or the pseudogene TRBV3-2) to TRBJ2-4; D gene unclear. Germline CDR1 is LGHDT and CDR2 is YNNKEL (reference sequence). The CDR3 has 16 amino acids. With 5 bases removed from V and 0 bases from J, the gap between germline ends came to 14 bases. The CDR3 coding sequence is TGTGCCAGCAGCGTACTCCCTACGGGAGCCAAAAACATTCAGTACTTC. As protein: CASSVLPTGAKNIQYF.

V gene TRBV5-1 combines with J gene TRBJ1-2; no firm D call. Germline lookup yields CDR1 SGHRS and CDR2 YFSETQ. V was cut by 0 bases and J by 6 bases, with 15 bases left in between. CDR3 size: 15 residues. The CDR3 bases are TGCGCCAGCAGCTTGGCCATCGGGGAGCGGGATGGCTACACCTTC. Residues: CASSLAIGERDGYTF.

V and J are TRBV28 and TRBJ2-1, with TRBD2 matching 14 bases. V lost 2 bases, J lost 1 base, and 13 bases stayed unmatched. The CDR3 covers 21 residues. Germline-derived CDR1 and CDR2 are MDHEN and SYDVKM. The CDR3 region has the DNA TGTGCCAGCAGTTTAACTCCGGGACTAGCGGGAGTCAAGGGGTCCTACAATGAGCAGTTCTTC. Translated, it gives CASSLTPGLAGVKGSYNEQFF. The variable domain in full, with the rest retrieved from reference TRBV28 and TRBJ2-1, is DVKVTQSSRYLVKRTGEKVFLECVQDMDHENMFWYRQDPGLGLRLIYFSYDVKMKEKGDIPEGYSVSREKKERFSLILESASTNQTSMYLCASSLTPGLAGVKGSYNEQFFGPGTRLTVL.

The chain employs TRBV4-1 and TRBJ1-5; D is undetermined. Germline V gives CDR1 MGHRA, CDR2 YSYEKL. The CDR3 has 16 residues. The V end was cut by 0 bases, the J end by 0 bases, with 9 bases between. CDR3 DNA: TGCGCCAGCAGCCAAGAGGCGGGCCCTAGCAATCAGCCCCAGCATTTT. Encoded protein: CASSQEAGPSNQPQHF.

The gene calls are TRBV10-2 and TRBJ2-1; the D gene is possibly TRBD1 (6 bases). Germline V gene data show CDR1 as WSHSY and CDR2 as SAAADI. The CDR3 runs 17 residues. V was shortened by 3 bases and J by 7 bases, with 22 bases between the two germline ends. The CDR3 spells CASSDFGNRAFPNEQFF. The CDR3 nucleotides are TGCGCCAGCAGTGACTTTGGTAACAGGGCGTTCCCGAATGAGCAGTTCTTC.

The chain links TRBV3-1 (or the pseudogene TRBV3-2) to TRBJ2-2, with 10 bases lining up with TRBD1. The CDR3 consists of 16 residues. The trim removed 3 bases at V and 8 bases at J, leaving 9 bases unmatched. The germline CDR1 and CDR2 sequences are LGHDT and YNNKEL (reference sequence). The DNA of the CDR3 is TGTGCCAGCAGCCACCGGACAGGGGGGACTGTAGGGGAGCTGTTTTTT. Translated, it gives CASSHRTGGTVGELFF.

The chain couples TRBV19 to TRBJ1-1; D gene unclear. This CDR3 has 15 amino acids. V was clipped by 5 bases and J by 1 base, with 14 bases between them. Per the germline V gene, CDR1 is LNHDA and CDR2 is SQIVND (reference sequence). CDR3: CASSVFSGGNTEAFF. The CDR3 nucleotides are TGTGCCAGTAGTGTCTTCTCGGGAGGGAACACTGAAGCTTTCTTT.

V gene TRBV6-5 combines with J gene TRBJ1-2; 7 bases are a match to TRBD1. The V gene's germline CDR1 is MNHEY and CDR2 SVGAGI. The CDR3 contains 13 residues. V shed 4 bases, J shed 2 bases, and the junction held 1 base outside the gene matches. CDR3 DNA: TGTGCCAGCAGTTTACAGGGGAACTATGGCTACACCTTC. As protein: CASSLQGNYGYTF.

The J gene is TRBJ1-5, the V gene TRBV4-1, with D hard to call. The CDR3 is 15 residues long. The V gene's germline CDR1 is MGHRA and CDR2 YSYEKL. Trimming shortened V by 1 base and J by 0 bases, and 7 bases separated the two germline ends. The DNA for the CDR3 is TGCGCCAGCAGCCAAGGGACTTATAGCAATCAGCCCCAGCATTTT. Amino acid sequence: CASSQGTYSNQPQHF.

The chain recombines TRBV5-1 with TRBJ2-7; tentatively, D is TRBD1 (5 bases). Germline CDR1 SGHRS, CDR2 YFSETQ. V lost 1 base and J 5 bases, leaving 16 bases between the germline ends. This CDR3 spans 15 amino acids. The CDR3 nucleotides are TGCGCCAGCAGCTTGAGGCAGGGCGTTCTGAACGAGCAGTACTTC. This sequence encodes CASSLRQGVLNEQYF. The complete variable domain, with remaining parts taken from reference TRBV5-1 and TRBJ2-7, reads KAGVTQTPRYLIKTRGQQVTLSCSPISGHRSVSWYQQTPGQGLQFLFEYFSETQRNKGNFPGRFSGRQFSNSRSEMNVSTLELGDSALYLCASSLRQGVLNEQYFGPGTRLTVT.